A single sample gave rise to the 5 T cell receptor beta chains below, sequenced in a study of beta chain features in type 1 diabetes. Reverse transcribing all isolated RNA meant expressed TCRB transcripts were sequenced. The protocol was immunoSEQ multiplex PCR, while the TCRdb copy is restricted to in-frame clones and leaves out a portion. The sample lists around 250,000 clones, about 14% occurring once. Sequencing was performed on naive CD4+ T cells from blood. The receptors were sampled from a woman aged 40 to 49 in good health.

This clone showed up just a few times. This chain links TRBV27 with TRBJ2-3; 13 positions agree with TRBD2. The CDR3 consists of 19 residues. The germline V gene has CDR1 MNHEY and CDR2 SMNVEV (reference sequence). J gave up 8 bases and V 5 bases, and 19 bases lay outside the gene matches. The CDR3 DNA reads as TGTGCCAGCAGTCCCGACAGGGTACTAGCGGGGGGGGCCCACGGTACGCAGTATTTT. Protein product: CASSPDRVLAGGAHGTQYF.

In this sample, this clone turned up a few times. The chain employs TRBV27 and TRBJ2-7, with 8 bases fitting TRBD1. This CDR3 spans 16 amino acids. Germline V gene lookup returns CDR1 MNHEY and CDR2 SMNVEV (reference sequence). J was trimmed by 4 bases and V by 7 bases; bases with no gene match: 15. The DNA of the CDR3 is TGTGCCAGCAATGTATTCGGACAGGGAACTTTGTACGAGCAGTACTTC. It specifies CASNVFGQGTLYEQYF.

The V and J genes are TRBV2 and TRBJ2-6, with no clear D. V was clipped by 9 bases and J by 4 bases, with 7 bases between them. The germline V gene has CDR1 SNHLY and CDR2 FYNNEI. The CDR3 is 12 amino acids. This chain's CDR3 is CASTSGANVLTF. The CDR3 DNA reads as TGTGCCAGTACATCGGGGGCCAACGTCCTGACTTTC.

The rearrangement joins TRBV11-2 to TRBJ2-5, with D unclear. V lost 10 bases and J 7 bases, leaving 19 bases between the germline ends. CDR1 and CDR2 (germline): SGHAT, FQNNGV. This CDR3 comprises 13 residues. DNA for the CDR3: TGTGCCACCGACCTCGGGTCTACGGGGACCCAGTACTTC. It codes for CATDLGSTGTQYF. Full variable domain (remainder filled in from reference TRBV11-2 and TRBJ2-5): EAGVAQSPRYKIIEKRQSVAFWCNPISGHATLYWYQQILGQGPKLLIQFQNNGVVDDSQLPKDRFSAERLKGVDSTLKIQPAKLEDSAVYLCATDLGSTGTQYFGPGTRLLVL.

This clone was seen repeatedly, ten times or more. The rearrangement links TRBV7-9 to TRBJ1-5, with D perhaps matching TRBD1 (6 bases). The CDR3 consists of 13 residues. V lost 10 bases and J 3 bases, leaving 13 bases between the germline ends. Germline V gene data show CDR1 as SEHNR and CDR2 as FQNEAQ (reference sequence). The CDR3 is CATREGDNQPQHF. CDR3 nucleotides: TGTGCCACCCGGGAGGGGGACAATCAGCCCCAGCATTTT. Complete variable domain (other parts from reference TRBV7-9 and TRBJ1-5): DTGVSQNPRHKITKRGQNVTFRCDPISEHNRLYWYRQTLGQGPEFLTYFQNEAQLEKSRLLSDRFSAERPKGSFSTLEIQRTEQGDSAMYLCATREGDNQPQHFGDGTRLSIL.